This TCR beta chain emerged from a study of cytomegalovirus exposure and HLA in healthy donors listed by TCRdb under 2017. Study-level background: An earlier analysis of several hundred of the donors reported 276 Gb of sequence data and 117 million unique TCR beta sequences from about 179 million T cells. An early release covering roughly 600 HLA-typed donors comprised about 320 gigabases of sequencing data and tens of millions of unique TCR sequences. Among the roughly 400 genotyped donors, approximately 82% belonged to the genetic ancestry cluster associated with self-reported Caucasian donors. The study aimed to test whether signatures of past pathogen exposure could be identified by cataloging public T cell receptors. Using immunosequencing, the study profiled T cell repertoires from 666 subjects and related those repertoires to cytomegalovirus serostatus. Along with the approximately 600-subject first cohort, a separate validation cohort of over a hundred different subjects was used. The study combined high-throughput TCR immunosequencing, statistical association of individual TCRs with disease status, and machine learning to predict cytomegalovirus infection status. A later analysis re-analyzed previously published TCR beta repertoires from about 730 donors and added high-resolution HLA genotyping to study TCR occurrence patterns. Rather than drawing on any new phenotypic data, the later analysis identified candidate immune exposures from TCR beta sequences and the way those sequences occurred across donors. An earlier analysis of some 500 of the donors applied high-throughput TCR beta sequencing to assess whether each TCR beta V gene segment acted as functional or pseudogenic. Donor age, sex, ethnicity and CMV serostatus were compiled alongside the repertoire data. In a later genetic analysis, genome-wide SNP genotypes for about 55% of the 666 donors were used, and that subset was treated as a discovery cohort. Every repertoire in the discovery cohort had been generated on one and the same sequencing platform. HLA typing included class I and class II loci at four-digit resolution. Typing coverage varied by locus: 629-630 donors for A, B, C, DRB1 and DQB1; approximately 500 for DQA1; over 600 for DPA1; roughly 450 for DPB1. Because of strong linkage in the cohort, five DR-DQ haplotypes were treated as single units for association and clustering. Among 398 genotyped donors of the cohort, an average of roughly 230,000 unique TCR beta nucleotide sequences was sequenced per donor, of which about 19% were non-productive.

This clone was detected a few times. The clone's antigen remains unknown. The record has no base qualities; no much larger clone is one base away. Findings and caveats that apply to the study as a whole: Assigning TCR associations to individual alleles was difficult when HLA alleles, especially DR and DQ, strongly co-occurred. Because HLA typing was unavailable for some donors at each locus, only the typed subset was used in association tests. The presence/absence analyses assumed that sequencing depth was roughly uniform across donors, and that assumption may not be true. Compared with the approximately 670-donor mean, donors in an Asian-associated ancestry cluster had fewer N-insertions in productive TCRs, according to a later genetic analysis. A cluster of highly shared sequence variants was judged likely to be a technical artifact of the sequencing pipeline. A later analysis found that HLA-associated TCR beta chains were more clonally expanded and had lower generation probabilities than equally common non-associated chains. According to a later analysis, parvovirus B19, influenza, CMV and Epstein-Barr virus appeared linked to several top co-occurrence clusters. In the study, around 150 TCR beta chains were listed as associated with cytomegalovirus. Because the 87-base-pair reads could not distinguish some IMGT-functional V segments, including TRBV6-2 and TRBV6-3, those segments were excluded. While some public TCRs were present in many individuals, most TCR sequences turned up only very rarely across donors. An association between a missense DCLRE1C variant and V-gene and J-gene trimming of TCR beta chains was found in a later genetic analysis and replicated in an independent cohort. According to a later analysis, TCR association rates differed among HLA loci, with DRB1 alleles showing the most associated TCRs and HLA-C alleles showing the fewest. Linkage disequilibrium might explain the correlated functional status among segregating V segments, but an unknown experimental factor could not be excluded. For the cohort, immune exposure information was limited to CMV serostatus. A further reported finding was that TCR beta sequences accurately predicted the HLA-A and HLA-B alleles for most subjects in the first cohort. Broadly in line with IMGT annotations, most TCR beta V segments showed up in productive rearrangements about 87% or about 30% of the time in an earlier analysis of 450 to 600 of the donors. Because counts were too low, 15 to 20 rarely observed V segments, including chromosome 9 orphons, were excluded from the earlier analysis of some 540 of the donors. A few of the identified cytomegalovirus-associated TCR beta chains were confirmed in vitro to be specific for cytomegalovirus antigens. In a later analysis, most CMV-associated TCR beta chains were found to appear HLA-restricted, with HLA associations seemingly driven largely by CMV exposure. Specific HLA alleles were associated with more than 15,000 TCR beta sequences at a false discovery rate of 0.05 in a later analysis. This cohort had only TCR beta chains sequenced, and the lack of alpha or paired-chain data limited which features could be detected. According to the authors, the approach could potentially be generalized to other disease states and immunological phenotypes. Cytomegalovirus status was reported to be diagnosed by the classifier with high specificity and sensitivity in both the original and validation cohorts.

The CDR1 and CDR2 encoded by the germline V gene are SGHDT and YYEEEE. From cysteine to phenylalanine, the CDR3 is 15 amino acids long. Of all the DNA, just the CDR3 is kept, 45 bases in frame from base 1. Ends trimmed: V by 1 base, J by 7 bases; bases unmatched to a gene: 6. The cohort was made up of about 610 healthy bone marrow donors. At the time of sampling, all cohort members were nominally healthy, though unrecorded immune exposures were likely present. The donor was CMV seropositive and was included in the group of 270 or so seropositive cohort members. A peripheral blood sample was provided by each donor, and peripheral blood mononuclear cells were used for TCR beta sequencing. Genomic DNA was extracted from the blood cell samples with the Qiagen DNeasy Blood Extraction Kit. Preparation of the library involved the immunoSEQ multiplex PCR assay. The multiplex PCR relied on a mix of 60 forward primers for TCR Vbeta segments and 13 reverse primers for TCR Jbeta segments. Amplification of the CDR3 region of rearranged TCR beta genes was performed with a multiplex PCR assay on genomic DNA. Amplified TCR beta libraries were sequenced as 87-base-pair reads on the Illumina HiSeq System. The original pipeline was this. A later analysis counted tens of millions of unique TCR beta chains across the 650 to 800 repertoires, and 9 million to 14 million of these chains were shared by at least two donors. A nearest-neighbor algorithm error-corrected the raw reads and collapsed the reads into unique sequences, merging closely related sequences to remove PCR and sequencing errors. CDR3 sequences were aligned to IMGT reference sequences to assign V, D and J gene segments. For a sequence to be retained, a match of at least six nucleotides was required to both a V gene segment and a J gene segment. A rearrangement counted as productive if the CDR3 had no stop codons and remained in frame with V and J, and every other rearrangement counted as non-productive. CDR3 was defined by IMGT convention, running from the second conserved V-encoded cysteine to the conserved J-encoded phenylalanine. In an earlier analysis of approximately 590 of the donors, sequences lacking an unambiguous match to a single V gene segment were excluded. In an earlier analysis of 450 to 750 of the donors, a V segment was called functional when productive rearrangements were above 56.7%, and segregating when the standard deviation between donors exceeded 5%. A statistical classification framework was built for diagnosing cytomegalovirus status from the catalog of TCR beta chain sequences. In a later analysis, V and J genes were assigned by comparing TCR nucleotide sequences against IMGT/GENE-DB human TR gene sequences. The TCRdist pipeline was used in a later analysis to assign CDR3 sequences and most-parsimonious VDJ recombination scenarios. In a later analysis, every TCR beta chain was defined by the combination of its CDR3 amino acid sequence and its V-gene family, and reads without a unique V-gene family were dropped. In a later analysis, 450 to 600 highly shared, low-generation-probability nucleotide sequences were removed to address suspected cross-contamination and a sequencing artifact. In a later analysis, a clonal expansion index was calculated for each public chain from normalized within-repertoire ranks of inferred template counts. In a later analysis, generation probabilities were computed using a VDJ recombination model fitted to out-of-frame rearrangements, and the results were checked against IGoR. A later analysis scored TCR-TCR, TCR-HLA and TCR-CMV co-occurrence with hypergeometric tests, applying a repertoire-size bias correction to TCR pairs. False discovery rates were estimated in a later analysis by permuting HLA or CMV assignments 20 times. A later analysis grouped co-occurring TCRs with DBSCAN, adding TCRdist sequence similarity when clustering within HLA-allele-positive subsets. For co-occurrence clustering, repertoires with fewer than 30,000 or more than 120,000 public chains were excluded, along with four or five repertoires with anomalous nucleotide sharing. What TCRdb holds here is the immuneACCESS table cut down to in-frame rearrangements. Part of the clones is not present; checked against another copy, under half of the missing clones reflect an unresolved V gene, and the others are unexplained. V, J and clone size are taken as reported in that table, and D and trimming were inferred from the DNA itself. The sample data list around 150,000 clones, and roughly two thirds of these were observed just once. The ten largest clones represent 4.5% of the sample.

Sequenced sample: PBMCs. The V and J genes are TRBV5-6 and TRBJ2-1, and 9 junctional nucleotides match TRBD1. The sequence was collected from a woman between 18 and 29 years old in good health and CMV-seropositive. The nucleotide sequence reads TGTGCCAGCAGCTTGTTAACAGGGGGCCGGAATGAGCAGTTCTTC. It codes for CASSLLTGGRNEQFF.